The 21 T cell receptor beta chains given below trace back to one sample, sequenced in a study of early T cells in non-severe SARS-CoV-2 infection. TCRdb re-analysed the 5' RACE reads in MiXCR, keeping a single row per CDR3 protein. The sample has tens of thousands of distinct CDR3 sequences; nearly 7.5% are singletons. The source material was whole blood. The receptors stem from an adult who was a healthcare worker with PCR-confirmed SARS-CoV-2 infection or an uninfected control (not recorded which).

This clonotype has at least ten counts. This chain connects TRBV7-9 to TRBJ1-2, with a possible D match to TRBD1 (6 bases). This CDR3 has 15 amino acids. The germline V gene has CDR1 SEHNR and CDR2 FQNEAQ (reference sequence). Deletions cut 5 bases from V and 4 bases from J, with 17 bases between. The CDR3 coding sequence is TGTGCCAGCAGCACCGGGTCAGGGGTTTCCTATGGCTACACCTTC. Encoded protein: CASSTGSGVSYGYTF.

This clonotype was counted many times. The V call is TRBV6-6, the J call TRBJ2-1; tentative D call: TRBD2 (6 bases). Per germline, CDR1 MNHNY and CDR2 SVGAGI (reference sequence). The V gene lost 0 bases and the J gene lost 0 bases, with 6 bases spanning the gap. The CDR3 consists of 15 residues. CDR3 DNA sequence: TGTGCCAGCAGTTACTCGCGGGGCTCCTACAATGAGCAGTTCTTC. It specifies CASSYSRGSYNEQFF.

V and J are TRBV18 and TRBJ1-2; D not certain. The CDR3 runs 15 residues. The germline V gene encodes CDR1 KGHSH and CDR2 LQKENI. V gave up 2 bases and J gave up 1 base, with 11 bases separating them. CDR3 sequence reads: CASSPMEGLNYGYTF. CDR3 in DNA: TGTGCCAGCTCACCAATGGAAGGGCTTAACTATGGCTACACCTTC.

This chain links TRBV7-2 with TRBJ2-3, with TRBD1 matching over 8 bases. With 2 bases clipped from V and 10 bases from J, the junction kept 11 bases outside the gene matches. This CDR3 is 15 amino acids long. Germline values: CDR1 SGHTA, CDR2 FQGNSA. The CDR3 bases are TGTGCCAGCAGCTTATTGCCGGGTGAACAGGGGGCGCAGTATTTT. This translates into CASSLLPGEQGAQYF. Based on the CDR3 plus reference TRBV7-2 and TRBJ2-3, the full variable domain is GAGVSQSPSNKVTEKGKDVELRCDPISGHTALYWYRQSLGQGLEFLIYFQGNSAPDKSGLPSDRFSAERTGGSVSTLTIQRTQQEDSAVYLCASSLLPGEQGAQYFGPGTRLTVL.

Ten or more counts support this clonotype. The chain is built from TRBV3-1 and TRBJ1-2; D is undetermined. The germline CDR1 and CDR2 sequences are LGHDT and YNNKEL (reference sequence). The CDR3 totals 14 residues. V dropped 1 base and J dropped 0 bases, with 6 bases sitting between them. CDR3 bases: TGTGCCAGCAGCCAAGTCTGGACTAACTATGGCTACACCTTC. Its protein product is CASSQVWTNYGYTF.

This clonotype was detected ten times or more. Written as DNA, the CDR3 is TGTGCCAGCAGCCAAGACAATCCTTATGCCGGGGGGGTAGAGACCCAGTACTTC. Residues: CASSQDNPYAGGVETQYF. This chain uses TRBV3-1 with TRBJ2-5; 8 bases line up with TRBD2. CDR1 and CDR2 (germline): LGHDT, YNNKEL (reference sequence). The ends lost 0 bases at V and 4 bases at J; junction bases unmatched: 13. This CDR3 contains 18 residues.

This clonotype was detected a few times. This sequence joins TRBV12-3 or TRBV12-4 and TRBJ2-5; 7 bases line up with TRBD1. The CDR3 covers 15 residues. With V trimmed by 1 base and J by 5 bases, 7 bases remained unmatched. This CDR3 reads CASSLGGGRFETQYF. The CDR3 DNA reads TGTGCCAGCAGTTTAGGAGGGGGCCGGTTTGAGACCCAGTACTTC.

This clonotype appeared many times. V gene TRBV19 combines with J gene TRBJ2-7, with 7 bases aligning to TRBD2. Germline lookup yields CDR1 LNHDA and CDR2 SQIVND (reference sequence). Unmatched junction bases numbered 9, after V lost 4 bases and J lost 3 bases. This CDR3 spans 15 amino acids. DNA of the CDR3: TGTGCCAGTAGTACGTTAGCGGGCTCCCACTACGAGCAGTACTTC. It is translated as CASSTLAGSHYEQYF.

This clonotype occurred many times. The chain is built from TRBV7-2 and TRBJ1-1; the match to TRBD1 covers 8 bases. Trimming removed 3 bases from V and 3 bases from J; junction bases left unmatched: 3. This CDR3 comprises 14 residues. Germline V gene lookup returns CDR1 SGHTA and CDR2 FQGNSA. CDR3 sequence: CASSFTGGDTEAFF. DNA for the CDR3: TGTGCCAGCAGCTTTACAGGGGGGGACACTGAAGCTTTCTTT.

The rearrangement links TRBV20-1 to TRBJ2-1, with a weak D call TRBD2 (6 bases). This CDR3 spans 15 amino acids. The V and J ends lost 1 base and 4 bases respectively, with 14 bases between them. Germline lookup yields CDR1 DFQATT and CDR2 SNEGSKA (reference sequence). The CDR3 DNA reads as TGCAGTGCTAGAGTCCCAGCGGGCGATTACAATGAGCAGTTCTTC. The encoded protein is CSARVPAGDYNEQFF.

The chain links TRBV6-5 to TRBJ2-2; TRBD1 matches 10 bases. V shed 5 bases, J shed 0 bases, and the junction held 6 bases outside the gene matches. This CDR3 contains 17 residues. Germline lookup yields CDR1 MNHEY and CDR2 SVGAGI. CDR3 DNA sequence: TGTGCCAGCAGTCGGGACAGGGGATACTCGAACACCGGGGAGCTGTTTTTT. Its protein is CASSRDRGYSNTGELFF.

This clonotype was seen ten or more times. This chain uses TRBV20-1 with TRBJ2-3; tentative D call: TRBD1 (5 bases). Germline V lookup: CDR1 DFQATT, CDR2 SNEGSKA (reference sequence). This CDR3 contains 17 residues. Trimming shortened V by 3 bases and J by 6 bases, and 25 bases separated the two germline ends. The CDR3 nucleotides are TGCAGTGCTAGTAAAAGGGCAGGGCCACCCAGTATGGATACGCAGTATTTT. Translation: CSASKRAGPPSMDTQYF.

This clonotype has a handful of counts. This chain connects TRBV28 to TRBJ2-5; D gene ambiguous. Germline lookup yields CDR1 MDHEN and CDR2 SYDVKM. The ends were cut back, 5 bases at V and 4 bases at J, with 5 bases in the middle. The CDR3 sequence is 11 residues long. CDR3 amino acids: CASSRLETQYF. CDR3 bases: TGTGCCAGCAGTCGCTTAGAGACCCAGTACTTC.

This clonotype was seen many times. The chain joins TRBV11-2 to TRBJ2-7, with D hard to call. Germline-derived CDR1 and CDR2 are SGHAT and FQNNGV. V was cut by 2 bases and J by 1 base, with 12 bases left in between. This CDR3 is built from 15 residues. The DNA for the CDR3 is TGTGCCAGCAGCTTATCTCTGGCGCAATCCTACGAGCAGTACTTC. This sequence encodes CASSLSLAQSYEQYF.

The chain joins TRBV23-1 to TRBJ1-4, with TRBD1 as a possible D gene (6 bases). TRBV23-1 is reported as an ORF; its role is uncertain. This CDR3 has 16 residues. The germline V and J ends were trimmed by 5 bases and 4 bases, with 17 bases remaining between them. The CDR3 nucleotides are TGCGCCAGCAGTAAACCCCCCTGGACAGTTAATGAAAAACTGTTTTTT. Its translation is CASSKPPWTVNEKLFF.

CDR3 DNA: TGTGCCAGCAGTAGGGACAGCATAGCTATGAACACTGAAGCTTTCTTT. It is translated as CASSRDSIAMNTEAFF. The chain carries TRBV12-3 or TRBV12-4 and TRBJ1-1; 7 bases fit TRBD1. The CDR3 runs to 16 residues. Losses at the gene ends were 5 bases for V and 0 bases for J; bases not matched to a gene: 9.

This clonotype was counted many times. The chain carries TRBV7-8 and TRBJ2-7; 10 nucleotides align to TRBD1. CDR1 SGHVS and CDR2 FQNEAQ come from the germline V gene. The J segment lost 6 bases and the V segment lost 2 bases, leaving 7 bases of the junction unmatched. CDR3 length: 15 amino acids. The CDR3 here is CASSLTPGTGVEQYF. The DNA for the CDR3 is TGTGCCAGCAGCTTAACTCCCGGGACAGGGGTCGAGCAGTACTTC.

This clonotype came up many times. The chain carries TRBV7-9 and TRBJ1-5, with a tentative D call TRBD1 (5 bases). The CDR3 is 16 amino acids. Germline loops: CDR1 SEHNR, CDR2 FQNEAQ (reference sequence). Trimming removed 2 bases at V and 3 bases at J, with 14 bases between. CDR3 in DNA: TGTGCCAGCAGCTTAACCCCAGGGACCCACAATCAGCCCCAGCATTTT. Amino acids: CASSLTPGTHNQPQHF.

This clonotype was observed at least ten times. This chain joins TRBV18 and TRBJ1-1; the D gene is possibly TRBD1 (6 bases). Per the germline V gene, CDR1 is KGHSH and CDR2 is LQKENI. V dropped 4 bases and J dropped 5 bases, with 17 bases sitting between them. This CDR3 spans 15 amino acids. CDR3 loop: CASSLGTPLVTEAFF. CDR3 DNA: TGTGCCAGCTCACTAGGGACACCCTTGGTGACTGAAGCTTTCTTT. Full variable domain (rest looked up from reference TRBV18 and TRBJ1-1): NAGVMQNPRHLVRRRGQEARLRCSPMKGHSHVYWYRQLPEEGLKFMVYLQKENIIDESGMPKERFSAEFPKEGPSILRIQQVVRGDSAAYFCASSLGTPLVTEAFFGQGTRLTVV.

This clonotype has ten or more counts. This chain connects TRBV12-3 or TRBV12-4 to TRBJ1-1; no firm D call. Trimming pared 6 bases from V and 0 bases from J, leaving 5 bases between. This CDR3 comprises 12 residues. As DNA, the CDR3 is TGTGCCAGCAGACCAATGAACACTGAAGCTTTCTTT. Its translation: CASRPMNTEAFF.

This clonotype has at least ten counts. The chain carries TRBV28 and TRBJ2-1; TRBD2 matches at 8 bases. The CDR3 is made up of 16 amino acids. CDR1 and CDR2 (germline): MDHEN, SYDVKM. The V and J ends lost 2 bases and 9 bases, in that order; junction bases with no gene match: 12. The CDR3 nucleotides are TGTGCCAGCAGTTTAGCCCGGGGGGGCCGTCGGGGTGAGCAGTTCTTC. Encoded protein: CASSLARGGRRGEQFF.